Sequencing of this TCR beta chain was carried out in a study of Tregs in tolerant kidney transplant recipients. The V gene's germline CDR1 is MDHEN and CDR2 SYDVKM. With 6 bases removed from V and 1 base from J, the gap between germline ends came to 9 bases. The CDR3 length is 13 residues. Profiling relied on immunoSEQ multiplex PCR, and the TCRdb table lists in-frame clones only, not all of them. The table has 75,000 to 85,000 clones, about 91% seen once. Unstimulated regulatory T cells (CD4+CD25+CD127-), CD4+CD25- non-regulatory cells, CD4 and CD8 cells were FACS-sorted from thawed PBMCs. An overnight rest at 37°C with roughly 200 IU/ml IL-2 preceded regulatory T cell sorting from thawed PBMCs.

The sequenced sample was Tregs from blood, obtained before the transplant. The chain employs TRBV28 and TRBJ2-5; D is possibly TRBD1 or TRBD2 (5 bases each). The sequence came from a human donor who received a combined kidney and bone marrow transplant. For the CDR3, the DNA is TGTGCCAGCAGGGGGACGGCCCAAGAGACCCAGTACTTC. Its translation: CASRGTAQETQYF.